The 7 T cell receptor beta chains reported below all come from one sample, sequenced in a study of blood T cells in healthy people across ages. Combining a sample-barcoded 5' primer with a J-beta primer mix, a second PCR ran for about 7 to 11 cycles. TCRdb re-analysed the 5' RACE reads in MiXCR, keeping a single row per CDR3 protein. Among approximately 1.5 million distinct CDR3 sequences listed, about 42% were seen once. The sequenced sample consisted of blood. The receptor set was obtained from a woman between 18 and 30 years old in good health.

V and J are TRBV29-1 and TRBJ2-7; 8 bases line up with TRBD2. This CDR3 is 15 amino acids long. Trimming took 1 base from V and 5 from J; bases not matched to a gene: 10. The germline CDR1 and CDR2 sequences are SQVTM and ANQGSEA. The CDR3: CSVEATGTSSHEQYF. In nucleotides, the CDR3 is TGCAGCGTTGAAGCAACCGGGACTAGTTCGCACGAGCAGTACTTC.

In this sample, this clonotype turned up a few times. This CDR3 reads CASSQDPSGRAFEQFF. The DNA of the CDR3 is TGCGCCAGCAGCCAAGATCCCAGCGGGAGGGCCTTTGAGCAGTTCTTC. This chain uses TRBV4-1 with TRBJ2-1; 10 nucleotides agree with TRBD2. V shed 0 bases and J 9 bases; nucleotides not matched to a gene: 8. Germline CDR1 MGHRA, CDR2 YSYEKL. This CDR3 has 16 residues.

To note about this clonotype: An end of the junction differs from the germline gene, which may be a read error. This chain links TRBV7-6 with TRBJ1-1; the D is unclear. This CDR3 contains 15 residues. Germline V lookup: CDR1 SGHVS, CDR2 FNYEAQ. CDR3 bases: TGTGCCAGCAGCCTGGGTGACCGATGGAACCCTGAAGCTTTCTTT. Translating gives CASSLGDRWNPEAFF.

V usage is TRBV10-3 and J usage is TRBJ2-1; a weak D match, TRBD2 (7 bases). Germline lookup yields CDR1 ENHRY and CDR2 SYGVKD. The ends were cut back, 6 bases at V and 0 bases at J, with 21 bases in the middle. This CDR3 has 18 amino acids. CDR3: CAISPLRGGPSSYNEQFF. In nucleotides, the CDR3 is TGTGCCATCAGCCCTCTCCGCGGGGGCCCCAGCTCCTACAATGAGCAGTTCTTC.

This clonotype has just a few counts. V is TRBV9 and J is TRBJ2-1; possible D gene TRBD2, 5 bases. Germline CDR1 SGDLS, CDR2 YYNGEE. The CDR3 is 14 amino acids. V lost 4 bases to trimming and J lost 7 bases, with 15 bases between them. The CDR3 bases are TGTGCCAGCAGCTTTGTGGGAGATCGGAATGAGCAGTTCTTC. Translated, it gives CASSFVGDRNEQFF.

This clonotype has a handful of counts. The junction departs from germline at one end; a sequencing error may be responsible. The chain joins TRBV4-3 to TRBJ1-1; possibly TRBD1 for D (5 bases). Per the germline V gene, CDR1 is LGHNA and CDR2 is YSLEER. The CDR3 is made up of 13 amino acids. The CDR3 here is CASSQVQVAEAFF. The DNA of the CDR3 is TGCGCCAGTAGCCAAGTACAGGTCGCTGAAGCTTTCTTT.

V usage is TRBV9 and J usage is TRBJ2-2; a weak D match, TRBD2 (6 bases). The CDR3 is 12 amino acids. Germline loops: CDR1 SGDLS, CDR2 YYNGEE. V gave up 4 bases and J gave up 13 bases, with 14 bases separating them. The CDR3 protein is CASSLREGGLFF. The CDR3 nucleotides read TGTGCCAGCAGCCTCAGAGAGGGAGGGCTGTTTTTT.